This T cell receptor (beta chain) comes out of a study of T-cell reconstitution after alpha-beta-depleted transplantation in children. The CDR3 covers 15 residues. Germline loops: CDR1 SGHRS, CDR2 YFSETQ. With 0 bases clipped from V and 7 bases from J, the junction kept 9 bases outside the gene matches. This clonotype occurred many times. The TCRbeta library was prepared with unique molecular identifiers. Using its own MiXCR run on the PCR reads, TCRdb lists one record per CDR3 protein. In the table there are approximately 250,000 distinct CDR3 sequences, 9.7% of which are singletons. The sequencing used PBMCs from the stem cell graft donor, collected from the stem cell graft. The V call is TRBV5-1, the J call TRBJ1-1; TRBD1 matches 7 bases. The clonotype comes from a human donor who donated a stem cell graft to a child with SCID. DNA for the CDR3: TGCGCCAGCAGCTTGGCGCCAGGGGGAGGGAGTGAAGCTTTCTTT. Its translation is CASSLAPGGGSEAFF.